This passage covers 30 T cell receptor beta chains from one sample sequenced in a study of T cell repertoires in cytomegalovirus infection. TCRdb processed the reads anew with MiXCR; each CDR3 protein has one entry. The table includes roughly 600,000 distinct CDR3 sequences, 20% to 25% detected once. Material for sequencing was CD8+ T cells from PBMCs. The source of these receptors is a human donor in good health (CMV status not recorded). Some clones in this sample may be carry-over from other donors' samples.

There are a few counts of this clonotype. The DNA of the CDR3 is TGTGCCAGCAGCTTTTTCAGTTTTGCTGGGGTCCTCTACGAGCAGTACGTC. It encodes CASSFFSFAGVLYEQYV. The V call is TRBV5-6, the J call TRBJ2-7; no clear D gene. The CDR3 has 17 amino acids. V lost 2 bases and J 3 bases, leaving 21 bases between the germline ends. Germline CDR1 and CDR2: SGHDT and YYEEEE.

The chain has TRBV19 and TRBJ1-1; tentative D call: TRBD1 (6 bases). The length of the CDR3 is 14 residues. Germline-derived CDR1 and CDR2 are LNHDA and SQIVND (reference sequence). V dropped 7 bases and J dropped 1 base, with 13 bases sitting between them. The CDR3 coding sequence is TGTGCCAGTATCACGACAGGCCGGAACACTGAAGCTTTCTTT. Protein: CASITTGRNTEAFF.

The chain couples TRBV6-2 or TRBV6-3 to TRBJ1-1, with D possibly TRBD1 on 6 matching bases. The V end was cut by 7 bases, the J end by 4 bases, with 16 bases between. CDR1 is MNHEY, CDR2 SVGEGT, per germline. This CDR3 contains 14 residues. CDR3 sequence: CASTYVQGGTEAFF. DNA of the CDR3: TGTGCCAGCACATACGTACAGGGAGGCACTGAAGCTTTCTTT.

The chain is built from TRBV20-1 and TRBJ1-1, with D perhaps matching TRBD1 (5 bases). The V gene's germline CDR1 is DFQATT and CDR2 SNEGSKA (reference sequence). The CDR3 covers 10 residues. V lost 6 bases, J lost 11 bases, and 13 bases lay in between. DNA for the CDR3: TGCAGTGCAGGGACCCCTGTGGCTTTCTTT. Protein: CSAGTPVAFF.

J is TRBJ2-1 and V is TRBV28, with a tentative D call TRBD1 (5 bases). Germline CDR1 is MDHEN and CDR2 is SYDVKM. V lost 3 bases and J 5 bases, leaving 14 bases between the germline ends. The CDR3 sequence is 15 residues long. CDR3 DNA sequence: TGTGCCAGCAGTTTTTCGGGCAGGGCCCACAATGAGCAGTTCTTC. Amino acid sequence: CASSFSGRAHNEQFF. Combining the CDR3 with reference TRBV28 and TRBJ2-1 gives the whole variable domain DVKVTQSSRYLVKRTGEKVFLECVQDMDHENMFWYRQDPGLGLRLIYFSYDVKMKEKGDIPEGYSVSREKKERFSLILESASTNQTSMYLCASSFSGRAHNEQFFGPGTRLTVL.

This clonotype was counted only a few times. V usage is TRBV29-1 and J usage is TRBJ2-2; D is uncertain. This CDR3 contains 12 residues. The germline V gene encodes CDR1 SQVTM and CDR2 ANQGSEA. Trimming took off 4 bases at V and 4 bases at J, with 7 bases between the two ends. The DNA for the CDR3 is TGCAGCGTTGTCACACCCACCGGGGAGCTGTTTTTT. Translating gives CSVVTPTGELFF.

This clonotype was counted at least ten times. The genes are TRBV6-5 and TRBJ1-5, with 7 bases aligning to TRBD1. Germline V gene data show CDR1 as MNHEY and CDR2 as SVGAGI. The ends lost 4 bases at V and 7 bases at J; junction bases unmatched: 10. The CDR3 sequence is 15 residues long. The CDR3 nucleotides are TGTGCCAGCAGTTCAGGCAGGGGGAGCGGCCAGCCCCAGCATTTT. Its protein is CASSSGRGSGQPQHF.

J is TRBJ2-7 and V is TRBV7-9; D unclear. Trimming took 1 base from V and 6 from J, leaving 10 bases between them. There are 13 residues in the CDR3. Germline V gene lookup returns CDR1 SEHNR and CDR2 FQNEAQ (reference sequence). CDR3 in amino acids: CASSLGQAGEQYF. The CDR3, as DNA: TGTGCCAGCAGCTTAGGGCAGGCTGGCGAGCAGTACTTC. The complete variable domain, with remaining parts taken from reference TRBV7-9 and TRBJ2-7, reads DTGVSQNPRHKITKRGQNVTFRCDPISEHNRLYWYRQTLGQGPEFLTYFQNEAQLEKSRLLSDRFSAERPKGSFSTLEIQRTEQGDSAMYLCASSLGQAGEQYFGPGTRLTVT.

The chain combines TRBV19 with TRBJ2-3, with 9 bases that match TRBD2. Germline V gives CDR1 LNHDA, CDR2 SQIVND (reference sequence). J gave up 3 bases and V 0 bases, and 1 base lay outside the gene matches. This CDR3 contains 15 residues. CDR3 nucleotides: TGTGCCAGTAGTATAGAAAGCGGGAGGACAGATACGCAGTATTTT. This codes for CASSIESGRTDTQYF.

The chain carries TRBV7-2 and TRBJ2-7; D may be TRBD1 (6 bases). V was shortened by 4 bases and J by 3 bases, with 10 bases between the two germline ends. Germline CDR1 and CDR2: SGHTA and FQGNSA. This CDR3 spans 13 amino acids. The CDR3 reads CASSSDSYYEQYF. DNA for the CDR3: TGTGCCAGCAGCTCGGACAGTTACTACGAGCAGTACTTC.

This clonotype was seen a handful of times. The chain uses TRBV27 and TRBJ2-3; 14 nucleotides align to TRBD2. V lost 5 bases, J lost 8 bases, and 6 bases stayed unmatched. Germline CDR1 is MNHEY and CDR2 is SMNVEV (reference sequence). CDR3 length equals 15 residues. This chain's CDR3 is CASSPTGLAGVTQYF. In DNA form, the CDR3 reads TGTGCCAGCAGTCCCACGGGACTAGCGGGGGTTACGCAGTATTTT.

The chain uses TRBV28 and TRBJ1-5, with D tentatively TRBD1 (5 bases). Germline CDR1 MDHEN, CDR2 SYDVKM. The CDR3 has 15 amino acids. Trimming removed 6 bases from V and 0 bases from J, with 12 bases in between. The CDR3 region is CASRFGGYSNQPQHF. The CDR3 nucleotides are TGTGCCAGCAGGTTCGGGGGATATAGCAATCAGCCCCAGCATTTT.

The rearrangement uses TRBV18 and TRBJ2-1; D is perhaps TRBD1 (6 bases). V shed 2 bases and J shed 7 bases, with 12 bases lying between them. Germline V gene sequence: CDR1 KGHSH, CDR2 LQKENI. The CDR3 has 14 residues. CDR3 coding DNA: TGTGCCAGCTCACCAAACAGGACAGCTAATGAGCAGTTCTTC. Amino acids: CASSPNRTANEQFF.

This chain connects TRBV14 to TRBJ1-1, with 9 bases lining up with TRBD1. The CDR3 sequence is 16 residues long. Germline CDR1 reads SGHDN; CDR2 reads FVKESK. The trim removed 1 base at V and 7 bases at J, leaving 10 bases unmatched. The CDR3 DNA reads TGTGCCAGCAGCCAAGGACAAGGGACAGGGACTTTTGAAGCTTTCTTT. As protein: CASSQGQGTGTFEAFF.

In this sample, this clonotype turned up a few times. The chain is built from TRBV6-2 or TRBV6-3 and TRBJ2-7; TRBD1 agrees at 8 bases. Unmatched junction bases numbered 11, after V lost 6 bases and J lost 4 bases. From germline, CDR1 is MNHEY and CDR2 SVGEGT. The CDR3 runs 15 residues. This chain's CDR3 is CASRLQGAKGYEQYV. The CDR3 DNA reads as TGTGCCAGCAGATTGCAGGGGGCTAAAGGGTACGAGCAGTACGTC.

This rearrangement joins TRBV15 to TRBJ1-1; 7 bases match TRBD1. With V trimmed by 1 base and J by 6 bases, 8 bases remained unmatched. This CDR3 is built from 15 residues. Germline CDR1 and CDR2: LNHNV and YYDKDF (reference sequence). The CDR3 loop is CATSRGRGGLAEAFF. CDR3 nucleotides: TGTGCCACCAGCAGAGGCAGGGGGGGCTTGGCTGAAGCTTTCTTT.

The J gene is TRBJ2-2, the V gene TRBV25-1; 8 bases align to TRBD1. Germline V gene data show CDR1 as MGHDK and CDR2 as SYGVNS. CDR3 length: 18 amino acids. V lost 1 base, J lost 2 bases, and 9 bases stayed unmatched. The CDR3 DNA follows: TGTGCCAGCAGTGAATTTTTTTGGACAGGGTCAAACACCGGGGAGCTGTTTTTT. It codes for CASSEFFWTGSNTGELFF.

The chain couples TRBV6-5 to TRBJ2-2, with D possibly called TRBD1 or TRBD2 (5 bases each). The germline V gene encodes CDR1 MNHEY and CDR2 SVGAGI. Trimming removed 6 bases from V and 3 bases from J, with 17 bases in between. The CDR3 contains 16 residues. The CDR3 loop is CASSPPPGPDTGELFF. Here the CDR3 DNA reads TGTGCCAGCAGCCCCCCCCCGGGGCCAGACACCGGGGAGCTGTTTTTT.

This clonotype was recorded only once. The junction departs from the called germline gene at one end, perhaps through a read error. This chain uses TRBV4-2 with TRBJ2-7; D possibly uses TRBD1 or TRBD2 (6 bases each). This CDR3 is 16 amino acids long. CDR1 is LGHNA, CDR2 YNFKEQ, per germline. The CDR3 region is CASSQGGGQGFYGQYF. The CDR3 DNA sequence: TGTGCCAGCAGCCAAGGCGGAGGGCAGGGGTTTTACGGGCAGTACTTC.

This clonotype appeared many times. For the CDR3, the DNA is TGCAGTGCTAGAGATCCCTTCCCCAGTAGCACAGATACGCAGTATTTT. Protein product: CSARDPFPSSTDTQYF. The rearrangement joins TRBV20-1 to TRBJ2-3, with D unclear. Germline CDR1 DFQATT, CDR2 SNEGSKA (reference sequence). This CDR3 contains 16 residues. Deletions cut 0 bases from V and 0 bases from J, with 13 bases between.

The chain couples TRBV27 to TRBJ2-3; 7 bases are shared with TRBD2. With 5 bases clipped from V and 1 base from J, the junction kept 9 bases outside the gene matches. CDR3 size: 16 residues. The V gene's germline CDR1 is MNHEY and CDR2 SMNVEV (reference sequence). The DNA for the CDR3 is TGTGCCAGCAGTGCCTATTTGGCGGGGGGCACAGATACGCAGTATTTT. It codes for CASSAYLAGGTDTQYF.

This chain's CDR3 is CASSLGSSGQGIYGYTF. Written as DNA, the CDR3 is TGTGCCAGCAGCTTAGGGTCCTCGGGACAGGGAATCTATGGCTACACCTTC. The gene calls are TRBV7-8 and TRBJ1-2, with 9 bases identical to TRBD1. The junction had 10 bases not matched to a gene; V was cut back by 1 base and J by 4 bases. Germline loops: CDR1 SGHVS, CDR2 FQNEAQ. The CDR3 contains 17 residues.

V gene TRBV5-6 combines with J gene TRBJ2-7; 7 nucleotides match TRBD1. The CDR3 spans 14 residues. The ends lost 0 bases at V and 4 bases at J; junction bases unmatched: 4. Germline CDR1 and CDR2: SGHDT and YYEEEE. The CDR3 DNA sequence: TGTGCCAGCAGCTTGGGGACAGGCGTGTACGAGCAGTACGTC. Translating it yields CASSLGTGVYEQYV.

This clonotype was seen more than once but under ten times. The chain is built from TRBV11-1 and TRBJ2-2; 8 bases line up with TRBD2. CDR1 and CDR2 from the germline V gene are SGHAT and FQDESV (reference sequence). The length of the CDR3 is 17 residues. V shed 1 base and J 4 bases; nucleotides not matched to a gene: 8. The CDR3 reads CASSLGTSGFLTGELFF. Here the CDR3 DNA reads TGTGCCAGCAGCTTAGGAACTAGCGGATTCCTCACCGGGGAGCTGTTTTTT.

This clonotype was found a few times. The rearrangement uses TRBV24-1 and TRBJ2-3; 7 bases are a match to TRBD1. This CDR3 has 14 residues. Germline CDR1 is KGHDR and CDR2 is SFDVKD. The trim removed 9 bases at V and 3 bases at J, leaving 8 bases unmatched. The CDR3 reads CATWTGGKTDTQYF. In DNA, the CDR3 is TGTGCCACCTGGACAGGTGGGAAGACAGATACGCAGTATTTT.

As concerns this clonotype: An end of the junction differs from the germline gene, which may be a read error. The chain couples TRBV20-1 to TRBJ2-3, with 7 positions matching TRBD2. This CDR3 contains 17 residues. CDR1 is DFQATT and CDR2 is SNEGSKA in the germline V gene (reference sequence). CDR3 sequence: CSAGDPRDYRREDTQYF. CDR3 bases: TGCAGTGCTGGAGATCCCAGGGACTACCGCCGGGAGGATACGCAGTATTTT.

The rearrangement joins TRBV6-2 or TRBV6-3 to TRBJ2-5; D is uncertain. The CDR3 totals 13 residues. Deletions cut 1 base from V and 4 bases from J, with 7 bases between. Germline values: CDR1 MNHEY, CDR2 SVGEGT. CDR3 region: CASSYLRRETQYF. The CDR3 DNA follows: TGTGCCAGCAGTTACTTGAGGAGAGAGACCCAGTACTTC.

The rearrangement links TRBV20-1 to TRBJ2-1; tentatively, D is TRBD2 (5 bases). This CDR3 contains 16 residues. In germline, CDR1 is DFQATT, CDR2 SNEGSKA (reference sequence). Trimming shortened V by 0 bases and J by 2 bases, and 14 bases separated the two germline ends. The CDR3 protein is CSARDRELDAYNEQFF. The CDR3, as DNA: TGCAGTGCTAGAGATAGGGAGCTAGATGCCTACAATGAGCAGTTCTTC.

V gene TRBV20-1 combines with J gene TRBJ2-1, with D unclear. The CDR3 extends over 13 amino acids. Germline assignment: CDR1 DFQATT and CDR2 SNEGSKA (reference sequence). V lost 6 bases and J lost 4, with 13 bases in between. The CDR3 region is CSALKTLYNEQFF. CDR3 sequence (DNA): TGCAGTGCCCTTAAAACCCTTTACAATGAGCAGTTCTTC.

This chain uses TRBV7-2 with TRBJ2-7; 8 positions match TRBD2. The germline CDR1 and CDR2 sequences are SGHTA and FQGNSA. Unmatched junction bases numbered 4, after V lost 5 bases and J lost 4 bases. This CDR3 is 13 amino acids long. The CDR3 here is CASSPSGRYEQYV. The CDR3 DNA is TGTGCCAGCAGCCCGAGCGGGAGATACGAGCAGTACGTC.